The clone carrying this TCR beta chain was recorded a few times. Its antigen remains unidentified. These data belong to a study of T cell repertoires in cytomegalovirus infection. Study as a whole: Epitope selection comprised recently identified HLA-C-restricted CMV epitopes and well-studied HLA-B-restricted CMV epitopes. CMV infection plus the matching HLA type was flagged by public TCR beta signatures. Regarding the study as a whole: Across the ex vivo response, the dominant clonotypes were HLA-C-restricted CMV-specific TCR beta clonotypes. Accumulated public TCR beta family frequency recognized individuals carrying CMV together with the relevant HLA.

Each CDR3 protein gets one entry after TCRdb re-called the reads with MiXCR. This table holds some 46,000 distinct CDR3 sequences, roughly 19% found once. V gave up 3 bases and J gave up 0 bases, with 12 bases separating them. Germline V gene sequence: CDR1 SGHRS, CDR2 YFSETQ. This CDR3 contains 15 residues. This chain connects TRBV5-1 to TRBJ1-1, with D unclear. The TCR sequence derives from a human donor in good health (CMV status not recorded). Some clones in this sample may be carry-over from other donors' samples. The sample here was CD8+ T cells from cultured PBMCs, taken from culture after CMV antigen stimulation. CDR3 loop: CASSSTGLMNTEAFF. CDR3 coding DNA: TGCGCCAGCAGCTCGACCGGACTGATGAACACTGAAGCTTTCTTT.